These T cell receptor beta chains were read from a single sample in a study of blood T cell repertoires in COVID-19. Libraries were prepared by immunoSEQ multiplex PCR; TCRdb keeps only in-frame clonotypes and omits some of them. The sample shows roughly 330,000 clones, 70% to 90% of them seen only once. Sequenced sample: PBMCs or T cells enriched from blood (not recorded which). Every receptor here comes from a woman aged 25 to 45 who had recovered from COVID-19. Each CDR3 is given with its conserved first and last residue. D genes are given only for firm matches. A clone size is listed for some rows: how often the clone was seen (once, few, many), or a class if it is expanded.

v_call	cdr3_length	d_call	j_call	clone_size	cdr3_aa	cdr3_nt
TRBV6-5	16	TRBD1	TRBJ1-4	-	CASSLQGEATNEKLFF	TGTGCCAGCAGTTTACAGGGGGAAGCAACTAATGAAAAACTGTTTTTT
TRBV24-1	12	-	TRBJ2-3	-	CATQAAGDTQYF	TGTGCCACACAAGCAGCGGGAGATACGCAGTATTTT
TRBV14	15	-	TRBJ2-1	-	CASSQGTGGYNEQFF	TGTGCCAGCAGCCAAGGTACAGGCGGCTACAATGAGCAGTTCTTC
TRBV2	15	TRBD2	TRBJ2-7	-	CASTRGGSQAWEQYF	TGTGCCAGCACGCGGGGGGGCAGTCAAGCTTGGGAGCAGTACTTC
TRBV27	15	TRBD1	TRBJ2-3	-	CASSPFTGGTDTQYF	TGTGCCAGCAGTCCATTCACAGGGGGCACAGATACGCAGTATTTT
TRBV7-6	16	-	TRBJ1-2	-	CASSFRELFRFYGYTF	TGTGCCAGCAGCTTCCGGGAACTATTCCGATTCTATGGCTACACCTTC
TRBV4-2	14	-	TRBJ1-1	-	CASSQDLGNTEAFF	TGTGCCAGCAGCCAAGATCTCGGGAACACTGAAGCTTTCTTT
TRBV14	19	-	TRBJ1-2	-	CASSQEAIRPGSPKYGYTF	TGTGCCAGCAGCCAAGAGGCCATACGACCAGGGTCCCCCAAATATGGCTACACCTTC
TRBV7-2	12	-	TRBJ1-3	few	CASSFSGNTIYF	TGTGCCAGCAGCTTTTCAGGAAACACCATATATTTT
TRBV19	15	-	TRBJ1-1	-	CASSAKAGSGTEAFF	TGTGCCAGTAGCGCCAAGGCAGGCTCGGGGACTGAAGCTTTCTTT
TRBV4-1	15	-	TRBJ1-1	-	CASRDSGTANTEAFF	TGCGCCAGCAGGGACAGCGGGACGGCGAACACTGAAGCTTTCTTT
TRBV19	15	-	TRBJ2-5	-	CASQKAASRPATQYF	TGTGCCTCCCAGAAGGCGGCTAGTCGGCCGGCAACCCAGTACTTC
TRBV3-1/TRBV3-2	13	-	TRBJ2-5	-	CASSLQGRETQYF	TGTGCCAGCAGCCTCCAAGGGAGGGAGACCCAGTACTTC
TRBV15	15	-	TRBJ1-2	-	CATSENYREGYGYTF	TGTGCCACCAGCGAGAATTACAGGGAAGGCTATGGCTACACCTTC
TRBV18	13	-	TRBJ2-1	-	CASSPGSAYEQFF	TGTGCCAGCTCCCCGGGGTCAGCCTATGAGCAGTTCTTC
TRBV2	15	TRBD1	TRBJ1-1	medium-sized	CASSEAGTGNTEAFF	TGTGCCAGCAGTGAAGCGGGGACAGGGAACACTGAAGCTTTCTTT
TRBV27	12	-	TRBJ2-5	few	CALRNIRETQYF	TGTGCCCTCCGTAATATTAGAGAGACCCAGTACTTC
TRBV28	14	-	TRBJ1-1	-	CASSLRAGWGEAFF	TGTGCCAGCAGTTTAAGGGCAGGGTGGGGTGAAGCTTTCTTT
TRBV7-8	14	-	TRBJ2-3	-	CASIPGHHTDTQYF	TGTGCCAGCATACCGGGACATCACACAGATACGCAGTATTTT
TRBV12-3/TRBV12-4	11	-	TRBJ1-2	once	CASSFAVSYTF	TGTGCCAGCAGTTTCGCGGTCTCTTACACCTTC
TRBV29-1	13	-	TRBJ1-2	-	CSVGVGVRYGYTF	TGCAGCGTTGGGGTGGGAGTCCGTTATGGCTACACCTTC
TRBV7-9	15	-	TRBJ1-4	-	CASSLEAGGEEKLFF	TGTGCCAGCAGCTTAGAGGCAGGTGGGGAGGAAAAACTGTTTTTT
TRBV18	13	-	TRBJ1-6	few	CASSPDLDSPLHF	TGTGCCAGCTCACCTGACTTGGATTCACCCCTCCACTTT
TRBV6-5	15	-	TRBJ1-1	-	CASRLVRALNTEAFF	TGTGCCAGCCGCCTCGTCAGGGCCCTGAACACTGAAGCTTTCTTT
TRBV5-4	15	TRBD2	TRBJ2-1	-	CATSFSGGTYNEQFF	TGTGCCACTAGTTTTAGCGGGGGGACCTACAATGAGCAGTTCTTC
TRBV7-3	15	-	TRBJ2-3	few	CASSPTSGGTDTQYF	TGTGCCAGCAGCCCAACGTCGGGGGGCACAGATACGCAGTATTTT
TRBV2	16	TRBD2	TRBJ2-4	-	CASSGLGTSGGNIQYF	TGTGCCAGCAGTGGACTCGGGACTAGCGGGGGGAACATTCAGTACTTC
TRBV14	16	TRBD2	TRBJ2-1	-	CASSHPSGGGSDEQFF	TGTGCCAGCAGCCACCCTAGCGGGGGGGGCTCGGATGAGCAGTTCTTC
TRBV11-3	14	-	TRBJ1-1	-	CASSPSAGNTEAFF	TGTGCCAGCAGCCCCTCGGCGGGGAACACTGAAGCTTTCTTT
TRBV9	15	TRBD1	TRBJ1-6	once	CASRGTGSYNSPLHF	TGTGCCAGCAGAGGGACAGGCTCCTATAATTCACCCCTCCACTTT
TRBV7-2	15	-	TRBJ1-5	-	CASSLDGSSNQPQHF	TGTGCCAGCAGCTTAGATGGCAGTAGCAATCAGCCCCAGCATTTT
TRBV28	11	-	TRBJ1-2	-	CASKLNYGYTF	TGTGCCAGCAAACTTAACTATGGCTACACCTTC
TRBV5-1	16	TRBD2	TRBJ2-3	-	CASSLGGLAATDTQYF	TGCGCCAGCAGCTTGGGAGGACTAGCGGCAACAGATACGCAGTATTTT
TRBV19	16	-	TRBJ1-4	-	CASSVSHGGTNEKLFF	TGTGCCAGTAGTGTCTCTCACGGGGGAACTAATGAAAAACTGTTTTTT
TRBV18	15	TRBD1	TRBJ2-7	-	CASSPRQGFSYEQYF	TGTGCCAGCTCACCACGACAGGGGTTCTCCTACGAGCAGTACTTC
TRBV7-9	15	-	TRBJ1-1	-	CASSLLGRGSTEAFF	TGTGCCAGCAGCTTATTAGGACGGGGGAGCACTGAAGCTTTCTTT
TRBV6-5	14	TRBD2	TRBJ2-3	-	CASNPGGSTDTQYF	TGTGCCAGCAACCCGGGGGGGAGCACAGATACGCAGTATTTT
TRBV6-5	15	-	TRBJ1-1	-	CASSYSTGVNTEAFF	TGTGCCAGCAGTTACTCAACAGGTGTGAACACTGAAGCTTTCTTT
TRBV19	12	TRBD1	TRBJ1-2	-	CASRDRVYGYTF	TGTGCCAGTAGGGACAGGGTTTATGGCTACACCTTC
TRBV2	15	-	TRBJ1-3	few	CASNMRTGSGNTIYF	TGTGCCAGCAATATGAGGACTGGCTCTGGAAACACCATATATTTT
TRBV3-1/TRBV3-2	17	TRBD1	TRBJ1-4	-	CASSLRRTGGVNEKLFF	TGTGCCAGCAGCCTTCGGAGGACAGGGGGCGTAAATGAAAAACTGTTTTTT
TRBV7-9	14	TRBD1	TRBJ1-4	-	CASSRDRGNEKLFF	TGTGCCAGCAGCCGGGACAGGGGAAATGAAAAACTGTTTTTT
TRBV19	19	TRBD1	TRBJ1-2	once	CASSALVPGQHYRDYGYTF	TGTGCCAGTAGTGCTCTCGTTCCGGGACAGCATTACAGGGACTATGGCTACACCTTC
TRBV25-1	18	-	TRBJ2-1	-	CASSEFFLDFPFSNEQFF	TGTGCCAGCAGTGAATTTTTCTTAGACTTCCCTTTCTCCAATGAGCAGTTCTTC
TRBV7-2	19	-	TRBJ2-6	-	CASSRRPGGRASGANVLTF	TGTGCCAGCAGCAGACGGCCAGGGGGGCGCGCCTCTGGGGCCAACGTCCTGACTTTC
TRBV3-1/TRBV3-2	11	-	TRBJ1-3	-	CASSRGDTIYF	TGTGCCAGCAGCCGAGGAGACACCATATATTTT
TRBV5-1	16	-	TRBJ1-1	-	CASSLRRVAWDTEAFF	TGCGCCAGCAGCTTGCGCAGGGTGGCGTGGGACACTGAAGCTTTCTTT
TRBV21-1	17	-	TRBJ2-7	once	CASSKGRQGVIQFEQYF	TGTGCCAGCAGCAAAGGGCGACAGGGGGTCATACAGTTCGAGCAGTACTTC
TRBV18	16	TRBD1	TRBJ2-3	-	CASSPPGGAGTDTQYF	TGTGCCAGCTCACCTCCAGGGGGCGCCGGCACAGATACGCAGTATTTT
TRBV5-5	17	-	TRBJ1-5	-	CASSSTLAGLGNQPQHF	TGTGCCAGCAGCTCGACCCTAGCGGGCCTCGGCAATCAGCCCCAGCATTTT
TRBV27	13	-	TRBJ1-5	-	CASSSLFNQPQHF	TGTGCCAGCAGTTCGTTATTCAATCAGCCCCAGCATTTT
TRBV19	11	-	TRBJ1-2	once	CASSSSYGYTF	TGTGCCAGTAGTTCATCCTATGGCTACACCTTC
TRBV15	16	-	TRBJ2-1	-	CATSRSLTASYNEQFF	TGTGCCACCAGCCGATCCTTGACTGCCTCCTACAATGAGCAGTTCTTC
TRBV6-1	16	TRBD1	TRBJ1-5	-	CASSVSRGPPDQPQHF	TGTGCCAGCAGTGTGAGCAGGGGGCCACCCGATCAGCCCCAGCATTTT
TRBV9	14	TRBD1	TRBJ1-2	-	CASSGRDSLYGYTF	TGTGCCAGCAGCGGCCGGGACAGCCTGTATGGCTACACCTTC
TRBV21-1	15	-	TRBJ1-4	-	CASSKSGTGDEKLFF	TGTGCCAGCAGCAAATCGGGTACAGGAGATGAAAAACTGTTTTTT
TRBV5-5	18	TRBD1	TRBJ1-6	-	CASRGQGPISSYNSPLHF	TGTGCCAGCCGAGGACAGGGGCCGATCAGCTCCTATAATTCACCCCTCCACTTT
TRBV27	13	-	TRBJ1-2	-	CASRNAGAYGYTF	TGTGCCAGCAGAAACGCAGGGGCCTATGGCTACACCTTC